A single sample is the source of the 21 T cell receptor beta chains below, sequenced in a study of blood T cell repertoires in COVID-19. The data were produced by immunoSEQ multiplex PCR, yet TCRdb's version contains in-frame clones alone and is incomplete. Of 100,000 to 150,000 clones listed, 80% to 90% are singletons. Source material: peripheral blood. These receptors all come from a woman aged 60 to 75 with acute or convalescent COVID-19.

The chain couples TRBV24-1 to TRBJ2-1; D not certain. Germline CDR1 reads KGHDR; CDR2 reads SFDVKD. Deletions cut 7 bases from V and 5 bases from J, with 5 bases between. The CDR3 totals 11 residues. For the CDR3, the DNA is TGTGCCACCAGCCTTGACAATGAGCAGTTCTTC. Its translation is CATSLDNEQFF.

This chain joins TRBV9 and TRBJ2-7; 7 bases line up with TRBD2. The V and J ends lost 2 bases and 1 base, in that order; junction bases with no gene match: 12. CDR3 size: 17 residues. CDR1 SGDLS and CDR2 YYNGEE come from the germline V gene. CDR3 residues: CASSVLRRLAVSYEQYV. The CDR3 bases are TGTGCCAGCAGCGTCCTCCGGCGCCTAGCGGTGTCCTACGAGCAGTACGTC.

The chain joins TRBV4-1 to TRBJ1-6, with no clear D. Trimming pared 6 bases from V and 7 bases from J, leaving 16 bases between. The CDR3 contains 15 residues. Germline assignment: CDR1 MGHRA and CDR2 YSYEKL. DNA of the CDR3: TGCGCCAGCAGGACACTAGCGGCACCGAATTCACCCCTCCACTTT. It encodes CASRTLAAPNSPLHF.

This chain links TRBV21-1 with TRBJ1-1. TRBV21-1 constitutes a pseudogene. The CDR3 has 13 amino acids. CDR3 sequence reads: CASSSSGGQRAFF. The CDR3 DNA reads as TGTGCCAGCAGTTCCTCGGGGGGGCAGAGAGCTTTCTTT.

The gene calls are TRBV9 and TRBJ1-1; D gene uncertain. This CDR3 is 14 amino acids long. From germline, CDR1 is SGDLS and CDR2 YYNGEE. V was cut by 2 bases and J by 1 base, with 9 bases left in between. The CDR3 DNA is TGTGCCAGCAGCGTGGCCGTCCAGAACACTGAAGCTTTCTTT. Residues: CASSVAVQNTEAFF.

This clone has only one observation. V usage is TRBV27 and J usage is TRBJ2-7, with a possible D match to TRBD2 (6 bases). Trimming stripped 0 bases from V and 1 base from J, with 28 bases between. CDR3 length: 21 amino acids. In germline, CDR1 is MNHEY, CDR2 SMNVEV (reference sequence). The CDR3 coding sequence is TGTGCCAGCAGTTTATCGATGCGAGGGGTCGCGGGGAGGATCCTTTCCTACGAGCAGTACTTC. It yields the protein CASSLSMRGVAGRILSYEQYF.

In its sample, this clone was seen once. The CDR3 reads CASSTQGIAEAFF. The CDR3 coding sequence is TGTGCCAGTAGTACCCAGGGGATCGCTGAAGCTTTCTTT. V is TRBV19 and J is TRBJ1-1, with a possible D match to TRBD1 (6 bases). Looked up from germline, CDR1 is LNHDA and CDR2 is SQIVND (reference sequence). CDR3 size: 13 residues. V was shortened by 4 bases and J by 6 bases, with 12 bases between the two germline ends.

The J gene is TRBJ2-7, the V gene TRBV9; weak D call: TRBD2 (5 bases). V was pared by 3 bases and J by 6 bases, with 16 bases between. This CDR3 is built from 14 residues. CDR1 and CDR2 (germline): SGDLS, YYNGEE. The CDR3 nucleotides read TGTGCCAGCAGCGCCGTTTCCGGGATCGGCGAGCAGTACTTC. Protein sequence: CASSAVSGIGEQYF.

The chain uses TRBV30 and TRBJ1-5; D ambiguous. CDR3 length: 14 amino acids. The V end was cut by 4 bases, the J end by 0 bases, with 10 bases between. Germline-derived CDR1 and CDR2 are GTSNPN and SVGIG (reference sequence). CDR3 amino acids: CAWNAGSSNQPQHF. The CDR3 DNA reads TGTGCCTGGAACGCAGGTAGTAGCAATCAGCCCCAGCATTTT.

The chain employs TRBV7-2 and TRBJ1-1; 7 nucleotides line up with TRBD1. CDR3 length equals 15 residues. From germline, CDR1 is SGHTA and CDR2 FQGNSA. With V trimmed by 5 bases and J by 4 bases, 10 bases remained unmatched. DNA of the CDR3: TGTGCCAGCAGCCAGTACAGGGGTGGGAGCACTGAAGCTTTCTTT. This encodes CASSQYRGGSTEAFF.

This clone showed up just a few times. The J gene is TRBJ1-2, the V gene TRBV5-1; 7 nucleotides agree with TRBD1. Germline assignment: CDR1 SGHRS and CDR2 YFSETQ. The CDR3 length is 12 residues. V lost 4 bases and J lost 8; bases outside the gene matches: 5. The CDR3 DNA reads TGCGCCAGCAGCCTGGACAGGTTGGGCTACACCTTC. This sequence encodes CASSLDRLGYTF.

This clone was observed a single time. The chain uses TRBV19 and TRBJ1-5, with D unclear. This CDR3 is built from 12 residues. The V gene lost 6 bases and the J gene lost 7 bases, with 10 bases spanning the gap. The germline V gene encodes CDR1 LNHDA and CDR2 SQIVND (reference sequence). The CDR3 protein is CASSDVRQPQHF. CDR3 coding DNA: TGTGCCAGTAGCGATGTACGGCAGCCCCAGCATTTT.

CDR3: CTSSQDQTGSSNQPQHF. For the CDR3, the DNA is TGCACCAGCAGCCAAGACCAGACAGGGTCGAGCAATCAGCCCCAGCATTTT. This sequence joins TRBV1 and TRBJ1-5; TRBD1, the table's D call, lacks a check against the DNA. TRBV1 is noted as a pseudogene. The CDR3 contains 17 residues.

The rearrangement uses TRBV28 and TRBJ1-5, with D perhaps matching TRBD1 (5 bases). The CDR3 sequence is 14 residues long. Germline CDR1 and CDR2: MDHEN and SYDVKM. Trimming stripped 3 bases from V and 7 bases from J, with 13 bases between. CDR3 residues: CASSFHRPSQPQHF. The CDR3 DNA is TGTGCCAGCAGTTTCCACAGGCCCAGCCAGCCCCAGCATTTT.

The chain couples TRBV5-4 to TRBJ2-2; TRBD2 agrees at 10 bases. The CDR3 has 16 amino acids. Looked up from germline, CDR1 is SGHNT and CDR2 is YYREEE (reference sequence). After removal of 5 bases from V and 1 base from J, the junction contained 5 bases not matched to a gene. CDR3 nucleotide sequence: TGTGCCAGCAGTCCCGGACTAGCGGAGAACACCGGGGAGCTGTTTTTT. Translation: CASSPGLAENTGELFF.

The chain recombines TRBV6-5 with TRBJ1-6; D is ambiguous. Deletions cut 6 bases from V and 0 bases from J, with 9 bases between. Germline assignment: CDR1 MNHEY and CDR2 SVGAGI. The CDR3 is made up of 15 amino acids. CDR3 sequence: CASSLRSSYNSPLHF. The CDR3 nucleotides read TGTGCCAGCAGCCTCAGAAGCTCCTATAATTCACCCCTCCACTTT.

The gene calls are TRBV30 and TRBJ2-3, with 9 bases lining up with TRBD2. V trimming: 4 bases; J trimming: 0 bases; junction bases outside the gene matches: 2. The length of the CDR3 is 14 residues. Germline values: CDR1 GTSNPN, CDR2 SVGIG (reference sequence). CDR3 DNA sequence: TGTGCCTGGACTAGCGGGATTAGCACAGATACGCAGTATTTT. Translation gives CAWTSGISTDTQYF.

The J gene is TRBJ1-1, the V gene TRBV3-1 (or the pseudogene TRBV3-2), with D maybe TRBD1 (5 bases). Germline CDR1 LGHDT, CDR2 YNNKEL (reference sequence). The V end was cut by 4 bases, the J end by 6 bases, with 15 bases between. The CDR3 contains 14 residues. CDR3 loop: CASSRSGLSAEAFF. The CDR3 nucleotides are TGTGCCAGCAGCCGATCAGGGTTGTCAGCTGAAGCTTTCTTT.

This chain's CDR3 is CASSSLGRNQPQHF. The CDR3, as DNA: TGTGCCAGTAGCTCCTTGGGCAGGAATCAGCCCCAGCATTTT. The chain couples TRBV19 to TRBJ1-5; D is undetermined. Trimming cost V 6 bases and J 4 bases, with 13 bases left between them. The CDR3 spans 14 residues. From germline, CDR1 is LNHDA and CDR2 SQIVND (reference sequence).

The CDR3 sequence is CASSALARDEQFF. CDR3 coding DNA: TGCGCCAGCAGCGCCCTAGCGAGGGATGAGCAGTTCTTC. V gene TRBV5-1 combines with J gene TRBJ2-1; possible D gene TRBD2, 6 bases. The V and J ends lost 4 bases and 8 bases respectively, with 13 bases between them. The germline CDR1 and CDR2 sequences are SGHRS and YFSETQ. This CDR3 has 13 residues.

The chain has TRBV6-4 and TRBJ1-2, with 7 bases aligning to TRBD1. Germline loops: CDR1 MRHNA, CDR2 SNTAGT. The CDR3 extends over 14 amino acids. The V segment lost 6 bases and the J segment 4 bases; nucleotides outside the gene matches: 8. CDR3 in amino acids: CASSATGSGYGYTF. Written as DNA, the CDR3 is TGTGCCAGCAGCGCGACAGGGAGCGGCTATGGCTACACCTTC.